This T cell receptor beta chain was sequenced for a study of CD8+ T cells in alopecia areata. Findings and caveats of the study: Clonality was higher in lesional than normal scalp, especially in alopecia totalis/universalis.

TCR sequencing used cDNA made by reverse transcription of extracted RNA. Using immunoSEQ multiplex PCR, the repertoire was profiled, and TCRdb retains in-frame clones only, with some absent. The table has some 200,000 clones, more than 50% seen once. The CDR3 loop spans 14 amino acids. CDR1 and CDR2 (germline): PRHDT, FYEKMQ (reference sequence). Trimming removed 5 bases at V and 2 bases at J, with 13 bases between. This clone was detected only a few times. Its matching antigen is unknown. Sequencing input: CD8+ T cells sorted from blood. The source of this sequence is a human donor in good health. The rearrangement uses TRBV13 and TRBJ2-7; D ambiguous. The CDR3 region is CASSPPVQAYEQYF. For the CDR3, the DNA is TGTGCCAGCAGCCCCCCTGTCCAGGCCTACGAGCAGTACTTC.